This T cell receptor (beta chain) was found in a study of shared clonotypes between healthy human individuals. The authors divided CD4+ cells into CD45RA+ naive and CD45RA-negative memory subsets. Data came from immunoSEQ multiplex PCR; TCRdb stores just in-frame clones and leaves some out. The profile shows about 1.5 million clones, 95% to 99% of them singletons. Losses at the gene ends were 0 bases for V and 3 bases for J; bases not matched to a gene: 6. Germline CDR1 is SGHNT and CDR2 is YYREEE (reference sequence). This CDR3 comprises 16 residues. On this clone: What it recognizes is unknown.

Study observations and caveats: Of the naive CD4 clonotypes, around 5.2% were shared across a handful of donors.

This receptor was taken from a man younger than 45 in good health. The V gene is TRBV5-4, the J gene TRBJ2-7; 10 bases map to TRBD2. Sequenced input: naive CD4+ T cells sorted from blood. Subset given: CD45RA+ positively selected. The CDR3 reads CASSLAGTSVNYEQYF. The DNA of the CDR3 is TGTGCCAGCAGCTTGGCCGGGACTAGCGTCAACTACGAGCAGTACTTC.